The source of this T cell receptor (beta chain) is a study of OX40 agonist ivuxolimab in advanced cancers. Study as a whole: From about 23 to 85 years was the age range, with a mean of approximately 63 years, and approximately 84% were male. Prior anti-PD-1, anti-PD-L1 or anti-CTLA-4 therapy did not bar entry, and roughly 40% had some.

CDR1 and CDR2 (germline): LNHDA, SQIVND (reference sequence). Trimming took off 5 bases at V and 0 bases at J, with 16 bases between the two ends. CDR3 length: 16 amino acids. Produced via immunoSEQ multiplex PCR; TCRdb's table is partial and in-frame only. The table lists fewer than 40,000 clones, about nine tenths of them singletons. The sequence was obtained from an adult with an advanced solid tumor such as melanoma, head and neck, liver or kidney cancer. This sequence joins TRBV19 and TRBJ1-1, with TRBD1 as a possible D gene (6 bases). The source was CD4+ or CD8+ T cells sorted from blood, collected in a trial of the OX40 agonist ivuxolimab. DNA for the CDR3: TGTGCCAGTAGTTACCGACCGGACAGAATGAACACTGAAGCTTTCTTT. This sequence encodes CASSYRPDRMNTEAFF.